This T cell receptor beta chain was observed in a study of early T cells in non-severe SARS-CoV-2 infection. V was pared by 6 bases and J by 0 bases, with 15 bases between. The CDR3 spans 16 residues. Germline V CDR1 and CDR2: ENHRY, SYGVKD. Individual cDNA molecules each received unique molecular identifiers attached to them. Via MiXCR, TCRdb re-called the 5' RACE reads, giving one row per CDR3 protein. The table shows more than 80,000 distinct CDR3 sequences, with 12% to 15% occurring only once. The chain combines TRBV10-3 with TRBJ2-1; no clear D gene. The source material was whole blood. This clonotype was sampled from an adult who was a healthcare worker with PCR-confirmed SARS-CoV-2 infection or an uninfected control (not recorded which). The CDR3 is CAIRKSDGSSYNEQFF. Here the CDR3 DNA reads TGTGCCATCAGGAAATCGGACGGTAGCTCCTACAATGAGCAGTTCTTC.